Many counts were recorded for the clone carrying this T cell receptor (beta chain). The antigen remains unidentified. This record belongs to a study of CD8 T cells in ankylosing spondylitis. From germline, CDR1 is MGHRA and CDR2 YSYEKL. The CDR3 covers 12 residues. J gave up 6 bases and V 6 bases, and 1 base lay outside the gene matches. Study-level results: Blood from ankylosing spondylitis patients appeared to carry a characteristic eight-variant TCR beta motif.

MiXCR, applied by TCRdb to the 5' RACE reads, yields one record per CDR3 protein. Here the sample spans about 460,000 distinct CDR3 sequences, about 5.7% being singletons. The rearrangement joins TRBV4-1 to TRBJ2-1; 8 nucleotides agree with TRBD1. The sequencing input was blood, either unsorted or a sorted T cell fraction (not recorded which). The clonotype originates from a male donor with ankylosing spondylitis. The CDR3: CASSTGGNEQFF. The CDR3 nucleotides read TGCGCCAGCAGTACAGGGGGCAATGAGCAGTTCTTC.